The T cell receptor (beta chain) under discussion was sequenced for a study of identical twins' blood T cells. Across the study: Roughly 6 alpha and roughly 6 beta libraries together yielded 54 million or so reads.

Deletions cut 7 bases from V and 0 bases from J, with 16 bases between. This CDR3 has 15 amino acids. Germline CDR1 and CDR2: SGHRS and YFSETQ. This clonotype was observed a handful of times. One entry per CDR3 protein results from TCRdb running MiXCR on the 5' RACE reads. This sample carries 300,000 to 450,000 distinct CDR3 sequences, 28% of them seen once, and the ten largest clones take around 5.6%. The donors were healthy female monozygous twins, three pairs in total. Sequenced material: PBMCs. The receptor comes from a woman between 18 and 49 years old in good health. This chain connects TRBV5-1 to TRBJ1-1; D possibly corresponds to TRBD1 (6 bases). CDR3 loop: CASRLTGGMNTEAFF. The DNA for the CDR3 is TGCGCCAGCCGACTGACAGGAGGTATGAACACTGAAGCTTTCTTT.